The next 6 T cell receptor beta chains were all read from a single sample in a study of blood T cell repertoires in COVID-19. TCRdb's table, derived via immunoSEQ multiplex PCR, lists solely in-frame clones and lacks some. This sample has around 250,000 clones, with about 82% found just once. Sequencing input: peripheral blood. Receptor source: a woman older than 75 with COVID-19, enrolled during active disease.

This chain connects TRBV11-2 to TRBJ2-2; 9 positions match TRBD1. V lost 5 bases to trimming and J lost 6 bases; unmatched junction nucleotides: 1. The CDR3 contains 13 residues. Germline V gene sequence: CDR1 SGHAT, CDR2 FQNNGV. The CDR3 DNA reads TGTGCCAGCAGCAGGGACAGGGCCGGGGAGCTGTTTTTT. This codes for CASSRDRAGELFF. Full variable domain (missing parts from reference TRBV11-2 and TRBJ2-2): EAGVAQSPRYKIIEKRQSVAFWCNPISGHATLYWYQQILGQGPKLLIQFQNNGVVDDSQLPKDRFSAERLKGVDSTLKIQPAKLEDSAVYLCASSRDRAGELFFGEGSRLTVL.

In this sample, this clone turned up once. The rearrangement joins TRBV9 to TRBJ2-1; perhaps TRBD1 as D (5 bases). Between the trimmed V and J ends, which lost 3 bases and 12 bases, there was a span of 22 bases. CDR1 SGDLS and CDR2 YYNGEE come from the germline V gene. This CDR3 comprises 15 residues. CDR3 loop: CASSGAQGAKAGQFF. DNA of the CDR3: TGTGCCAGCAGCGGGGCCCAGGGCGCAAAAGCTGGGCAGTTCTTC.

CDR3 in amino acids: CAWSDSGAGELFF. Written as DNA, the CDR3 is TGTGCCTGGAGCGACTCAGGGGCCGGGGAGCTGTTTTTT. The J gene is TRBJ2-2, the V gene TRBV30, with D possibly TRBD1 on 6 matching bases. Per the germline V gene, CDR1 is GTSNPN and CDR2 is SVGIG (reference sequence). The CDR3 has 13 residues. Trimming pared 3 bases from V and 6 bases from J, leaving 11 bases between.

J is TRBJ1-1 and V is TRBV30; no clear D. The ends were cut back, 3 bases at V and 1 base at J, with 9 bases in the middle. CDR1 GTSNPN and CDR2 SVGIG come from the germline V gene (reference sequence). The CDR3 spans 13 residues. The CDR3 DNA follows: TGTGCCTGGAGAATGCGGGAGAACACTGAAGCTTTCTTT. It encodes CAWRMRENTEAFF.

V and J are TRBV27 and TRBJ2-1; a weak D match, TRBD1 (5 bases). Deletions cut 5 bases from V and 6 bases from J, with 20 bases between. The CDR3 has 16 residues. CDR1 is MNHEY and CDR2 is SMNVEV in the germline V gene (reference sequence). In DNA, the CDR3 is TGTGCCAGCAGTCTCATGACGGCGAATAGGGGCAATGAGCAGTTCTTC. Residues: CASSLMTANRGNEQFF.

V gene TRBV3-1 (or the pseudogene TRBV3-2) combines with J gene TRBJ1-2; 7 nucleotides align to TRBD1. The CDR3 extends over 16 amino acids. V lost 4 bases and J lost 0; bases outside the gene matches: 8. The germline gives CDR1 LGHDT, CDR2 YNNKEL (reference sequence). The CDR3 bases are TGTGCCAGCAGCCCGATGGGGACAGACCCTAACTATGGCTACACCTTC. Translation gives CASSPMGTDPNYGYTF.